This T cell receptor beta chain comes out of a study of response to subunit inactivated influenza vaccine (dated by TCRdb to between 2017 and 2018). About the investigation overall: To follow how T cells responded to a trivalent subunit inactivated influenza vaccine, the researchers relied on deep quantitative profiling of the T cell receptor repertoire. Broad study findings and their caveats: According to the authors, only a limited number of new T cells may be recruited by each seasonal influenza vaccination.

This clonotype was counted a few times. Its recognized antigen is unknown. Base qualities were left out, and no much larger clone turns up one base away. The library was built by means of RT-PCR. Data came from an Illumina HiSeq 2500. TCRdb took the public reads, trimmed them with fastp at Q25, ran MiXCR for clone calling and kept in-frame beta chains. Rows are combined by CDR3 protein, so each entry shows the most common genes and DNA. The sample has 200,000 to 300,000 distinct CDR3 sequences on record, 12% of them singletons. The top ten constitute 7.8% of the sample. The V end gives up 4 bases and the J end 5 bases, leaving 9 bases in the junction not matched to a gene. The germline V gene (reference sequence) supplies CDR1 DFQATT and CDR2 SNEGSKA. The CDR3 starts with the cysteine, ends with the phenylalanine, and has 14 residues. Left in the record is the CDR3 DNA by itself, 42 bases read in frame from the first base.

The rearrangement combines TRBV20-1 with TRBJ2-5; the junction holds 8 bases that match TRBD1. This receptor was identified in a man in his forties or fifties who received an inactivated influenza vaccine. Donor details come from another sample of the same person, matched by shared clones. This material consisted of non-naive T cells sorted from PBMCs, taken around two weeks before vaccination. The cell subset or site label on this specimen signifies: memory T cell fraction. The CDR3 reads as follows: CSAIRTGKGETQYF. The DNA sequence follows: TGCAGTGCTATTCGGACAGGGAAAGGGGAGACCCAGTACTTC.